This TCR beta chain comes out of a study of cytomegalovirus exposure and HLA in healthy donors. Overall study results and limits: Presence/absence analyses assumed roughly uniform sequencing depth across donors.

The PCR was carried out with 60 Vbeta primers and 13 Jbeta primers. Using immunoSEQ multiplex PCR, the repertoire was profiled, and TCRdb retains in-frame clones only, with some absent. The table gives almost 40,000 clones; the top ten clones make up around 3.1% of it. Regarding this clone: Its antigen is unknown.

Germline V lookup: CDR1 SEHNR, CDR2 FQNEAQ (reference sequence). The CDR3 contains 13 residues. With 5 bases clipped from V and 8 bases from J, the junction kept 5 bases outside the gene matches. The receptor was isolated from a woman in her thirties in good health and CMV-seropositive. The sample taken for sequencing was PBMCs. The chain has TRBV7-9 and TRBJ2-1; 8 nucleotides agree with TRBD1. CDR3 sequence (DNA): TGTGCCAGCAGCCCCAGGGGGCCAGATGAGCAGTTCTTC. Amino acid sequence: CASSPRGPDEQFF.